The 10 T cell receptor beta chains below were found in one sample sequenced in a study of early T cells in non-severe SARS-CoV-2 infection. TCRdb recomputed calls from the 5' RACE reads with MiXCR, one row per CDR3 protein. The sample shows more than 65,000 distinct CDR3 sequences, around 13% of them seen only once. The material sequenced was whole blood. These receptor sequences come from an adult who was a healthcare worker with PCR-confirmed SARS-CoV-2 infection or an uninfected control (not recorded which).

The CDR3 DNA is TGCGCCAGCAGCTCGGATCCCTCTGGGGCCAACGTCCTGACTTTC. As protein: CASSSDPSGANVLTF. The V and J genes are TRBV5-1 and TRBJ2-6; D not certain. The CDR3 consists of 15 residues. From germline, CDR1 is SGHRS and CDR2 YFSETQ. The germline V and J ends were trimmed by 3 bases and 0 bases, with 7 bases remaining between them.

This clonotype was observed at least ten times. This chain uses TRBV20-1 with TRBJ1-5; unclear D gene. The CDR3 consists of 15 residues. Germline V gene data show CDR1 as DFQATT and CDR2 as SNEGSKA (reference sequence). The germline V and J ends were trimmed by 4 bases and 2 bases, with 15 bases remaining between them. The CDR3 loop reads CSATGPNERNQPQHF. The CDR3 DNA follows: TGCAGTGCTACTGGGCCAAATGAACGCAATCAGCCCCAGCATTTT.

This clonotype was found many times. The chain uses TRBV7-9 and TRBJ1-2; 7 bases are shared with TRBD1. This CDR3 has 15 amino acids. V was pared by 4 bases and J by 2 bases, with 7 bases of the junction left unmatched. Per the germline V gene, CDR1 is SEHNR and CDR2 is FQNEAQ (reference sequence). The CDR3 DNA reads TGTGCCAGCAGCTCAGCACTGACAGGGAACTATGGCTACACCTTC. Residues: CASSSALTGNYGYTF.

V and J are TRBV12-3 or TRBV12-4 and TRBJ2-3; D perhaps matches TRBD1 (5 bases). The CDR3 totals 14 residues. The V gene lost 3 bases and the J gene lost 4 bases, with 11 bases spanning the gap. CDR3 in DNA: TGTGCCAGCAGTTTGTCCGCCAGGGCAGATACGCAGTATTTT. Residues: CASSLSARADTQYF.

This clonotype was picked up a small number of times. This rearrangement joins TRBV12-5 to TRBJ1-1, with D unclear. The germline V and J ends were trimmed by 5 bases and 1 base, with 8 bases remaining between them. Germline V gene lookup returns CDR1 LGHNT and CDR2 FRNRAP. CDR3 size: 13 residues. CDR3 sequence (DNA): TGTGCTAGTGGTGTGACGGAGAACACTGAAGCTTTCTTT. Its protein product is CASGVTENTEAFF.

This clonotype was found a few times. The rearrangement uses TRBV29-1 and TRBJ2-3; TRBD2 aligns across 7 bases. The germline gives CDR1 SQVTM, CDR2 ANQGSEA. This CDR3 is built from 14 residues. V lost 5 bases to trimming and J lost 6 bases; unmatched junction nucleotides: 11. CDR3 protein: CSVSRLASADTQYF. CDR3 sequence (DNA): TGCAGCGTTAGTCGACTAGCCTCCGCCGATACGCAGTATTTT.

This clonotype was seen only a few times. This rearrangement joins TRBV25-1 to TRBJ1-1; 7 nucleotides match TRBD1. The CDR3 runs to 15 residues. The V gene end was trimmed by 3 bases and the J gene end by 4 bases; junction bases not matched to a gene: 8. Germline values: CDR1 MGHDK, CDR2 SYGVNS. This CDR3 is CASSDAGGKFTEAFF. CDR3 bases: TGTGCCAGCAGTGACGCAGGGGGAAAGTTCACTGAAGCTTTCTTT.

This clonotype has at least ten counts. The CDR3 protein is CASSHRAGTGDEQFF. CDR3 sequence (DNA): TGTGCCAGCAGCCACAGAGCCGGGACAGGCGATGAGCAGTTCTTC. The chain combines TRBV11-2 with TRBJ2-1, with 8 bases fitting TRBD1. The CDR3 runs 15 residues. With 5 bases clipped from V and 8 bases from J, the junction kept 11 bases outside the gene matches. Germline-derived CDR1 and CDR2 are SGHAT and FQNNGV.

This clonotype is medium-sized by share. Compared with germline, one end of the junction differs, possibly owing to a read error. V usage is TRBV3-1 and J usage is TRBJ2-7; no definite D call. The CDR3 is made up of 13 amino acids. Germline V lookup: CDR1 LGHDT, CDR2 YNNKEL (reference sequence). Written as DNA, the CDR3 is TGTGCCAGCAGTCAAGGTCCGGGCTACGAGCAGTACTTC. It translates to CASSQGPGYEQYF.

This clonotype was seen many times. The rearrangement uses TRBV7-6 and TRBJ1-6, with 8 bases aligning to TRBD1. Unmatched junction bases numbered 4, after V lost 5 bases and J lost 7 bases. Germline values: CDR1 SGHVS, CDR2 FNYEAQ. CDR3 length: 14 residues. The CDR3 nucleotides are TGTGCCAGCAGCCAGGGACAGGTGAATTCACCCCTCCACTTT. This sequence encodes CASSQGQVNSPLHF.